This passage covers 18 T cell receptor beta chains from one sample sequenced in a study of beta chain features in type 1 diabetes. The whole isolated RNA underwent reverse transcription, so sequencing captured expressed TCRB transcripts. Using immunoSEQ multiplex PCR, the repertoire was profiled, and TCRdb retains in-frame clones only, with some absent. This table has 900,000 or so clones, roughly 16% appearing once. Sequenced input: naive CD4+ T cells from blood. These receptors originate from a young woman in good health.

Comment on this clone: This sample also contains other DNA sequences that code for the same CDR3. The V and J genes are TRBV18 and TRBJ2-1, with a tentative D call TRBD1 (5 bases). Looked up from germline, CDR1 is KGHSH and CDR2 is LQKENI. The length of the CDR3 is 14 residues. The V and J ends lost 3 bases and 4 bases respectively, with 10 bases between them. In nucleotides, the CDR3 is TGTGCCAGCTCACCGTCAGGGATATACAATGAGCAGTTCTTC. This codes for CASSPSGIYNEQFF.

The CDR3 here is CASSLRTGGKETQYF. The CDR3 nucleotides are TGTGCCAGCAGCTTACGGACAGGCGGTAAAGAGACCCAGTACTTC. The V and J genes are TRBV7-9 and TRBJ2-5; 7 bases align to TRBD1. CDR1 is SEHNR, CDR2 FQNEAQ, per germline (reference sequence). The V gene end was trimmed by 2 bases and the J gene end by 3 bases; junction bases not matched to a gene: 6. This CDR3 spans 15 amino acids.

The rearrangement joins TRBV2 to TRBJ2-3, with 9 nucleotides matching TRBD1. V was pared by 8 bases and J by 4 bases, with 13 bases of the junction left unmatched. This CDR3 spans 16 amino acids. Looked up from germline, CDR1 is SNHLY and CDR2 is FYNNEI. This CDR3 reads CASRSPTGGGPDTQYF. CDR3 bases: TGTGCCAGCCGCTCCCCAACAGGGGGCGGCCCAGATACGCAGTATTTT.

The genes are TRBV6-5 and TRBJ1-1, with D perhaps TRBD1 (5 bases). Germline V gene data show CDR1 as MNHEY and CDR2 as SVGAGI. There are 14 residues in the CDR3. Trimming took 8 bases from V and 1 from J, leaving 14 bases between them. The CDR3 nucleotides are TGTGCCAGCGCTTGGGGACGTAGGAACACTGAAGCTTTCTTT. Translation gives CASAWGRRNTEAFF.

The chain is built from TRBV6-1 and TRBJ1-2; D is unclear. V was pared by 2 bases and J by 6 bases, with 10 bases between. The CDR3 covers 13 residues. Looked up from germline, CDR1 is MNHNS and CDR2 is SASEGT. The CDR3 sequence: CASSERRPDGYTF. In DNA, the CDR3 is TGTGCCAGCAGTGAACGTCGGCCCGATGGCTACACCTTC.

The sample holds a few counts of this clone. The chain employs TRBV6-5 and TRBJ2-5; TRBD1 agrees at 9 bases. The end of the DNA is better explained by TRBJ2-7, so the J call may be wrong. Per germline, CDR1 MNHEY and CDR2 SVGAGI. This CDR3 has 14 residues. The CDR3 DNA sequence: TGTGCCAGCAGTACCCGGGACAGGGCCCACGAGCAGTACTTC. Translation: CASSTRDRAHEQYF.

The chain employs TRBV5-1 and TRBJ2-3, with D possibly TRBD2 on 6 matching bases. Trimming took off 3 bases at V and 2 bases at J, with 13 bases between the two ends. The CDR3 length is 15 residues. Germline CDR1 and CDR2: SGHRS and YFSETQ. CDR3 residues: CASSSAGLFTDTQYF. DNA of the CDR3: TGCGCCAGCAGCTCGGCGGGGCTCTTCACAGATACGCAGTATTTT.

This clone has just a few counts. The chain carries TRBV25-1 and TRBJ2-2, with TRBD1 as a possible D gene (5 bases). The ends were cut back, 4 bases at V and 2 bases at J, with 8 bases in the middle. Germline CDR1 is MGHDK and CDR2 is SYGVNS. The CDR3 consists of 14 residues. CDR3 residues: CASSVTANTGELFF. The CDR3 DNA reads as TGTGCCAGCAGTGTGACAGCTAACACCGGGGAGCTGTTTTTT.

The chain links TRBV11-2 to TRBJ2-4; D remains unclear. The CDR3 totals 14 residues. Germline lookup yields CDR1 SGHAT and CDR2 FQNNGV. Between the trimmed V and J ends, which lost 1 base and 1 base, there was a span of 5 bases. In DNA, the CDR3 is TGTGCCAGCAGCTTAGTGCAGGCCAAAAACATTCAGTACTTC. Its translation is CASSLVQAKNIQYF.

The chain has TRBV5-1 and TRBJ2-1, with 9 bases fitting TRBD2. Losses at the gene ends were 3 bases for V and 6 bases for J; bases not matched to a gene: 4. The CDR3 sequence is 14 residues long. Germline V lookup: CDR1 SGHRS, CDR2 YFSETQ. The CDR3 is CASSSGTSTNEQFF. The CDR3 bases are TGCGCCAGCAGCTCCGGGACTAGCACCAATGAGCAGTTCTTC.

The chain carries TRBV15 and TRBJ2-3; unclear D gene. V lost 0 bases to trimming and J lost 2 bases, with 24 bases between them. Germline CDR1 reads LNHNV; CDR2 reads YYDKDF (reference sequence). This CDR3 has 20 residues. This chain's CDR3 is CATSRDKPRGTKSFTDTQYF. Written as DNA, the CDR3 is TGTGCCACCAGCAGAGATAAACCCCGCGGAACTAAATCGTTCACAGATACGCAGTATTTT.

This clone has only a few counts. The rearrangement uses TRBV5-1 and TRBJ2-5; D not resolved. V lost 4 bases and J lost 10, with 11 bases in between. There are 11 residues in the CDR3. Germline V gives CDR1 SGHRS, CDR2 YFSETQ. The CDR3 is CASSPGPGQYF. CDR3 sequence (DNA): TGCGCCAGCAGCCCCGGCCCGGGCCAGTACTTC.

There are a few counts of this clone. This chain joins TRBV23-1 and TRBJ2-7; 7 bases fit TRBD1. TRBV23-1 is an open reading frame whose function is uncertain. This CDR3 comprises 17 residues. The trim removed 7 bases at V and 4 bases at J, leaving 19 bases unmatched. The CDR3 region is CASKGEQGPRVAYEQYF. As DNA, the CDR3 is TGCGCCAGCAAGGGTGAACAGGGGCCGCGGGTGGCTTACGAGCAGTACTTC.

This clone was seen only a few times. The chain employs TRBV5-4 and TRBJ1-2; D may be TRBD1 (5 bases). Trimming pared 0 bases from V and 4 bases from J, leaving 7 bases between. The CDR3 is 13 residues long. Germline lookup yields CDR1 SGHNT and CDR2 YYREEE (reference sequence). CDR3 sequence (DNA): TGTGCCAGCAGCTTGGACGGGGGCTATGGCTACACCTTC. This codes for CASSLDGGYGYTF.

A few counts support this clone. The rearrangement joins TRBV6-6 to TRBJ2-2, with 10 bases aligning to TRBD2. V gave up 6 bases and J gave up 6 bases; unmatched junction bases: 4. Germline assignment: CDR1 MNHNY and CDR2 SVGAGI (reference sequence). The CDR3 sequence is 14 residues long. CDR3 sequence reads: CASSLAGVAGELFF. The DNA for the CDR3 is TGTGCCAGCAGCCTAGCGGGAGTAGCCGGGGAGCTGTTTTTT.

This clone has more than one count but fewer than ten. V is TRBV28 and J is TRBJ2-2; D uncertain. CDR1 MDHEN and CDR2 SYDVKM come from the germline V gene. The CDR3 spans 12 residues. V dropped 6 bases and J dropped 3 bases, with 5 bases sitting between them. Here the CDR3 reads CASSSDTGELFF. CDR3 bases: TGTGCCAGCAGCTCGGACACCGGGGAGCTGTTTTTT.

The gene calls are TRBV10-3 and TRBJ2-7; 7 bases are shared with TRBD2. The ends lost 10 bases at V and 5 bases at J; junction bases unmatched: 14. This CDR3 has 14 residues. Germline CDR1 reads ENHRY; CDR2 reads SYGVKD. CDR3: CARESGDLDNEQYF. The CDR3 coding sequence is TGTGCCAGGGAGAGCGGGGATCTTGATAACGAGCAGTACTTC.

Details on this clone: This sample also contains other DNA sequences that code for the same CDR3. The V call is TRBV5-1, the J call TRBJ1-1; D remains ambiguous. The germline V gene has CDR1 SGHRS and CDR2 YFSETQ. The CDR3 runs 13 residues. V was cut by 0 bases and J by 1 base, with 4 bases left in between. The CDR3 DNA reads as TGCGCCAGCAGCTTGGCGGGGAACACTGAAGCTTTCTTT. Translating gives CASSLAGNTEAFF. Full variable domain (rest looked up from reference TRBV5-1 and TRBJ1-1): KAGVTQTPRYLIKTRGQQVTLSCSPISGHRSVSWYQQTPGQGLQFLFEYFSETQRNKGNFPGRFSGRQFSNSRSEMNVSTLELGDSALYLCASSLAGNTEAFFGQGTRLTVV.